A selection of T cell receptor beta chains follows, all from one sample in a study of OX40 agonist ivuxolimab in advanced cancers. The repertoire was sequenced with immunoSEQ multiplex PCR; TCRdb's copy has only in-frame clones and lacks some. The repertoire holds about 40,000 clones, with just under 85% as singletons. The sample consisted of CD4+ or CD8+ T cells sorted from blood, taken in a trial of the OX40 agonist ivuxolimab. The origin of the receptors is an adult with an advanced solid tumor such as melanoma, head and neck, liver or kidney cancer. Both conserved end residues are part of each CDR3. The order of the fields is V gene, D gene, J gene, clone size, CDR3 protein, CDR3 DNA. The D gene is left open where the match is weak. Size is omitted from some rows. Given values are once, few, many or a class for expanded clones.

TRBV9,-,TRBJ1-1,-,CASSVEEGGRRGAFF,TGTGCCAGCAGCGTAGAAGAAGGGGGGAGAAGGGGCGCTTTCTTT
TRBV30,-,TRBJ1-1,once,CAWSVHINTEAFF,TGTGCCTGGAGTGTACATATTAACACTGAAGCTTTCTTT
TRBV4-2,TRBD2,TRBJ2-7,-,CASSQGSSGGYEQYF,TGTGCCAGCAGCCAAGGGTCTAGCGGGGGATACGAGCAGTACTTC
TRBV6-1,-,TRBJ1-5,-,CASSGWANQPQHF,TGTGCCAGCAGTGGTTGGGCCAATCAGCCCCAGCATTTT
TRBV6-1,-,TRBJ2-5,-,CASKGFPLTGTQYF,TGTGCCTCCAAGGGGTTCCCTCTTACAGGGACCCAGTACTTC
TRBV19,-,TRBJ1-6,-,CASTEGLANSPLHF,TGTGCCAGTACCGAGGGACTGGCTAATTCACCCCTCCACTTT
TRBV19,-,TRBJ2-3,-,CATNQGGFGDTQYF,TGTGCCACCAATCAAGGGGGTTTTGGAGATACGCAGTATTTT
TRBV15,TRBD1,TRBJ2-1,-,CATSRLTGGEQFF,TGTGCCACCAGCAGGTTGACAGGGGGTGAGCAGTTCTTC
TRBV6-4,-,TRBJ1-1,-,CASSPEGGTEAFF,TGTGCCAGCAGTCCGGAAGGTGGCACTGAAGCTTTCTTT
TRBV19,TRBD2,TRBJ2-2,once,CASSIGLAGALNTGELFF,TGTGCCAGTAGTATAGGACTAGCGGGAGCATTGAACACCGGGGAGCTGTTTTTT
TRBV5-1,TRBD1,TRBJ1-2,-,CASSLGDSSRNGYTF,TGCGCCAGCAGCTTGGGGGACAGTTCTCGGAATGGCTACACCTTC
TRBV27,TRBD2,TRBJ2-3,-,CASTTTSGGNTDTQYF,TGTGCCAGCACCACGACTAGCGGGGGAAACACAGATACGCAGTATTTT
TRBV6-5,-,TRBJ1-1,once,CASSYSRGNTEAFF,TGTGCCAGCAGTTACTCGCGGGGGAACACTGAAGCTTTCTTT
TRBV30,-,TRBJ1-2,-,CAWSVLSKPTF,TGTGCCTGGAGTGTACTGTCAAAGCCAACCTTC
TRBV5-1,-,TRBJ2-2,-,CASSLAGTGELFF,TGCGCCAGCAGCTTGGCGGGCACCGGGGAGCTGTTTTTT
TRBV6-4,-,TRBJ2-1,-,CASSEGVFRGGGSEQFF,TGTGCCAGCAGTGAAGGGGTCTTCCGCGGCGGGGGCAGTGAGCAGTTCTTC
TRBV5-5,-,TRBJ2-6,-,CASSLEGPGANVLTF,TGTGCCAGCAGCTTGGAGGGTCCTGGGGCCAACGTCCTGACTTTC
TRBV29-1,TRBD1,TRBJ2-7,-,CSVTLQGFGEQYF,TGCAGCGTTACCCTACAGGGGTTCGGCGAGCAGTACTTC
TRBV7-2,-,TRBJ2-3,-,CASSLLRTSTDTQYF,TGTGCCAGCAGCTTATTACGAACTAGCACAGATACGCAGTATTTT
TRBV14,-,TRBJ2-3,once,CASSQAGTVLGTQYF,TGTGCCAGCAGCCAAGCGGGGACGGTCCTTGGTACGCAGTATTTT
TRBV2,-,TRBJ1-5,-,CASTGASNQPQHF,TGTGCCAGCACTGGGGCAAGCAATCAGCCCCAGCATTTT
TRBV11-2,-,TRBJ1-1,-,CASSYTGTFMNTEAFF,TGTGCCAGCAGCTATACAGGCACCTTCATGAACACTGAAGCTTTCTTT
TRBV19,-,TRBJ2-3,-,CASRGAATDTQYF,TGTGCCAGTAGAGGGGCAGCCACAGATACGCAGTATTTT
TRBV7-3,-,TRBJ2-1,once,CASSLTPFDNEQFF,TGTGCCAGCAGCTTAACCCCCTTCGACAATGAGCAGTTCTTC
TRBV6-4,TRBD2,TRBJ2-3,-,CASIRGRRTDTQYF,TGTGCCAGCATCCGCGGGAGGAGGACAGATACGCAGTATTTT
TRBV9,TRBD2,TRBJ2-3,-,CASSVAGGLADTQYF,TGTGCCAGCAGCGTAGCGGGAGGGCTTGCAGATACGCAGTATTTT
TRBV5-1,TRBD1,TRBJ2-7,-,CASSPTGTGTYEQYF,TGCGCCAGCAGCCCGACAGGGACAGGAACCTACGAGCAGTACTTC
TRBV5-4,-,TRBJ1-1,few,CASSLERGRGEAFF,TGTGCCAGCAGCTTGGAAAGGGGACGGGGTGAAGCTTTCTTT
TRBV4-1,TRBD2,TRBJ2-7,-,CASSQRLAGGTVTYEQYF,TGCGCCAGCAGCCAAAGACTAGCGGGGGGTACCGTGACCTACGAGCAGTACTTC
TRBV14,-,TRBJ2-3,-,CASSQDPPWAQYF,TGTGCCAGCAGCCAAGACCCTCCGTGGGCGCAGTATTTT
TRBV4-3,-,TRBJ2-2,-,CASSQGLAVNTGELFF,TGCGCCAGCAGCCAAGGTCTAGCTGTGAACACCGGGGAGCTGTTTTTT
TRBV10-1,-,TRBJ2-7,-,CASSPYHAPYEQYF,TGCGCCAGCAGCCCCTACCATGCCCCCTACGAGCAGTACTTC
TRBV2,-,TRBJ1-6,-,CASSVEDSPLHF,TGTGCCAGCAGTGTTGAGGATTCACCCCTCCACTTT
TRBV2,-,TRBJ1-2,-,CASSEGPLTRYGYTF,TGTGCCAGCAGTGAAGGGCCTCTGACCCGCTATGGCTACACCTTC
TRBV29-1,TRBD1,TRBJ2-3,-,CSVWSGELSQGGTDTQYF,TGCAGCGTTTGGTCCGGGGAGTTATCCCAGGGGGGCACAGATACGCAGTATTTT
TRBV6-1,-,TRBJ1-2,-,CASSPQDNYGYTF,TGTGCCAGCAGTCCACAGGACAACTATGGCTACACCTTC
TRBV6-1,-,TRBJ1-5,few,CASSETYSVNQPQHF,TGTGCCAGCAGTGAAACTTACAGCGTCAATCAGCCCCAGCATTTT
TRBV18,TRBD1,TRBJ2-2,once,CATKTGGNTGELFF,TGTGCCACCAAGACAGGGGGTAACACCGGGGAGCTGTTTTTT
TRBV7-9,-,TRBJ1-2,few,CASSQGWRPDYGYTF,TGTGCCAGCAGCCAAGGGTGGCGGCCAGACTATGGCTACACCTTC
TRBV7-3,-,TRBJ1-3,-,CASSLYGGVVRGEGNTIYF,TGTGCCAGCAGCTTATATGGAGGGGTCGTAAGGGGCGAAGGAAACACCATATATTTT
TRBV5-1,-,TRBJ2-7,-,CASSLTGAYEQYF,TGCGCCAGCAGCTTGACGGGGGCCTACGAGCAGTACTTC
TRBV28,-,TRBJ1-1,-,CASSYQIDTEAFF,TGTGCCAGCAGTTATCAGATTGACACTGAAGCTTTCTTT
TRBV28,-,TRBJ2-1,-,CASRVRYNEQFF,TGTGCCAGCAGGGTTCGTTACAATGAGCAGTTCTTC
TRBV9,TRBD1,TRBJ1-3,-,CASSPDRGSGNTIYF,TGTGCCAGCAGCCCCGACAGGGGGTCCGGAAACACCATATATTTT
TRBV7-2,-,TRBJ1-3,-,CASSSPGGNSGNTIYF,TGTGCCAGCAGCTCGCCGGGCGGGAACTCTGGAAACACCATATATTTT
TRBV28,TRBD1,TRBJ2-3,-,CASSPPQGAEGTDTQYF,TGTGCCAGCAGTCCCCCACAGGGGGCGGAAGGCACAGATACGCAGTATTTT
TRBV5-1,TRBD1,TRBJ1-4,-,CASSEGQGNEKLFF,TGCGCCAGCAGCGAAGGACAGGGGAATGAAAAACTGTTTTTT
TRBV4-2,TRBD1,TRBJ2-7,once,CASSPDRDRVYQQYF,TGTGCCAGCAGCCCAGACCGGGACAGGGTGTATCAGCAGTACTTC
TRBV29-1,TRBD2,TRBJ2-5,-,CSVGGGETQYF,TGCAGCGTTGGGGGGGGAGAGACCCAGTACTTC
TRBV7-2,-,TRBJ2-5,once,CASSLVSGETQYF,TGTGCCAGCAGCTTAGTTAGCGGAGAGACCCAGTACTTC
TRBV28,TRBD1,TRBJ1-6,-,CASSLRGPPGDRYNSPLHF,TGTGCCAGCAGTTTAAGGGGGCCCCCCGGAGACAGGTATAATTCACCCCTCCACTTT
TRBV10-3,-,TRBJ2-1,once,CAISDSRGSGNEQFF,TGTGCCATCAGTGATAGCAGGGGATCGGGCAATGAGCAGTTCTTC
TRBV23-1,-,TRBJ2-3,-,CASSRAAYTDTQYF,TGCGCCAGCAGTCGGGCAGCCTACACAGATACGCAGTATTTT
TRBV6-5,-,TRBJ2-5,-,CASGGQEETQYF,TGTGCCAGCGGGGGCCAGGAAGAGACCCAGTACTTC